This T cell receptor beta chain was captured by sequencing in a study of cytomegalovirus exposure and HLA in healthy donors. Findings of the study overall: Another analysis was done later, and it associated approximately 18,000 TCR beta sequences with HLA alleles at 0.05 false discovery rate. Specificity of three CMV-associated chains for CMV antigens was verified in vitro.

A multiplex PCR was run with 60 Vbeta primers and 13 Jbeta primers. Original processing methods: A later analysis counted 65 million to 80 million unique TCR beta chains, 10 million to 12 million shared. Produced via immunoSEQ multiplex PCR; TCRdb's table is partial and in-frame only. Clonal size and the V and J genes are those of that table, whereas D and trimming came from the DNA. The data show some 140,000 clones, 73% seen once. The CDR3 is 13 amino acids. Germline CDR1 and CDR2: SGHTA and FQGTGA. V was pared by 2 bases and J by 7 bases, with 11 bases between. On this clone: Its antigen remains unidentified.

Sequenced material: PBMCs. The source is a woman aged 40 to 49 in good health and CMV-seronegative. V gene TRBV7-3 combines with J gene TRBJ2-5; D possibly corresponds to TRBD2 (5 bases). The CDR3 DNA sequence: TGTGCCAGCAGCTTAGGCGTCCGGGGGACCCAGTACTTC. It is translated as CASSLGVRGTQYF.